The T cell receptor (beta chain) under discussion was sequenced for a study of technical replicates of blood from several donors. V lost 3 bases, J lost 1 base, and 0 bases stayed unmatched. CDR1 is SGHKS, CDR2 YYEKEE, per germline (reference sequence). The CDR3 is 14 amino acids. TCRdb's table, derived via immunoSEQ multiplex PCR, lists solely in-frame clones and lacks some. The sample records about 84,000 clones, 97% being singletons. Sample: T cells isolated from PBMCs. V gene TRBV5-5 combines with J gene TRBJ2-2; 7 bases align to TRBD1. The TCR comes from a human donor in good health. CDR3 nucleotides: TGTGCCAGCAGCTGGACAGGGAACACCGGGGAGCTGTTTTTT. This codes for CASSWTGNTGELFF. Full variable domain (outside the CDR3, taken from reference TRBV5-5 and TRBJ2-2): DAGVTQSPTHLIKTRGQQVTLRCSPISGHKSVSWYQQVLGQGPQFIFQYYEKEERGRGNFPDRFSARQFPNYSSELNVNALLLGDSALYLCASSWTGNTGELFFGEGSRLTVL.